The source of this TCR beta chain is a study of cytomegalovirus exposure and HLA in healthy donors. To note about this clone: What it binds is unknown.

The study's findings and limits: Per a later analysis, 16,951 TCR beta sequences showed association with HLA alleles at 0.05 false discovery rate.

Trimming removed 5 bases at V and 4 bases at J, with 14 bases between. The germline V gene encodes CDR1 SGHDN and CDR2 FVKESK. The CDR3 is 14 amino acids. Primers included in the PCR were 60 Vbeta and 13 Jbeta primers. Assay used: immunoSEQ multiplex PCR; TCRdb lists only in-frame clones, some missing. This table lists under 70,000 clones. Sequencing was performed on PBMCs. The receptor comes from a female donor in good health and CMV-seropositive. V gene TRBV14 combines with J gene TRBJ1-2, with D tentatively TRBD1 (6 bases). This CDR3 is CASSGDIMPYGYTF. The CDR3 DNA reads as TGTGCCAGCAGCGGGGACATCATGCCCTATGGCTACACCTTC.